These 3 T cell receptor beta chains were sequenced from one sample in a study of OX40 agonist ivuxolimab in advanced cancers. The table came from immunoSEQ multiplex PCR; TCRdb's copy has only in-frame clones and leaves some out. The sample shows around 72,000 clones, 80% to 95% of them seen only once. This specimen was CD4+ or CD8+ T cells sorted from blood, taken in a trial of the OX40 agonist ivuxolimab. These receptors all come from an adult with an advanced solid tumor such as melanoma, head and neck, liver or kidney cancer.

This clone occurred a few times. V usage is TRBV7-9 and J usage is TRBJ1-2; D uncertain. This CDR3 contains 11 residues. The ends were cut back, 7 bases at V and 3 bases at J, with 6 bases in the middle. Germline-derived CDR1 and CDR2 are SEHNR and FQNEAQ (reference sequence). CDR3 residues: CASTNHYGYTF. Written as DNA, the CDR3 is TGTGCCAGCACTAACCACTATGGCTACACCTTC.

A single count supports this clone. J is TRBJ1-1 and V is TRBV11-3; D may be TRBD1 (5 bases). Trimming took 3 bases from V and 0 from J, leaving 17 bases between them. Germline V CDR1 and CDR2: SGHNT, YENEEA. There are 17 residues in the CDR3. CDR3 region: CASSLGLNGGMNTEAFF. The CDR3 nucleotides are TGTGCCAGCAGCTTGGGACTCAATGGGGGGATGAACACTGAAGCTTTCTTT.

This clone was seen a handful of times. V is TRBV19 and J is TRBJ2-1; D gene uncertain. Germline V gene data show CDR1 as LNHDA and CDR2 as SQIVND (reference sequence). The CDR3 is made up of 14 amino acids. V shed 6 bases and J shed 5 bases, with 14 bases lying between them. Here the CDR3 reads CASSARRIHNEQFF. The CDR3 bases are TGTGCCAGTAGCGCAAGGAGAATACACAATGAGCAGTTCTTC.